These T cell receptor beta chains were read from a single sample in a study of beta chain features in type 1 diabetes. Only in-frame clones appear in the TCRdb table, and some are missing; sequencing was by immunoSEQ multiplex PCR. The data contain more than 300,000 clones, less than 15% of them seen just once; the ten biggest clones take up under 0.02%. What was sequenced was naive CD4+ T cells from blood. The receptors here all came from a woman aged 18-29 years in good health. The CDR3 runs from the conserved cysteine through the conserved F or W. Fields, in order: V gene, D gene, clone size, J gene, CDR3 protein, CDR3 DNA. The D gene is left open where the match is weak. Not all rows give a size; the values are once, few, many and, for expanded clones, a class.

TRBV5-1	TRBD1	NA	TRBJ2-1	CASSSQGDGNEQFF	TGCGCCAGCAGCTCCCAGGGGGACGGCAATGAGCAGTTCTTC
TRBV28	NA	NA	TRBJ1-5	CASSLQGSQPQHF	TGTGCCAGCAGTTTACAGGGGAGTCAGCCCCAGCATTTT
TRBV5-1	TRBD2	NA	TRBJ2-1	CASSWGTSGLYNEQFF	TGCGCCAGCAGCTGGGGGACTAGCGGACTCTACAATGAGCAGTTCTTC
TRBV19	TRBD1	NA	TRBJ1-5	CASRKQGEPQHF	TGTGCCAGTAGAAAACAGGGGGAGCCCCAGCATTTT
TRBV5-1	TRBD1	NA	TRBJ2-5	CASSLVGQGAQETQYF	TGCGCCAGCAGCTTGGTGGGACAGGGAGCGCAAGAGACCCAGTACTTC
TRBV2	NA	few	TRBJ1-2	CASSQTGPSYTF	TGTGCCAGCAGTCAAACAGGGCCCAGCTACACCTTC
TRBV10-3	TRBD2	NA	TRBJ2-7	CAIRGTSGNEQYF	TGTGCCATCAGAGGGACTAGCGGGAACGAGCAGTACTTC
TRBV20-1	NA	NA	TRBJ1-2	CSATAGTGYTF	TGCAGTGCCACCGCAGGGACAGGCTACACCTTC
TRBV5-1	NA	NA	TRBJ2-5	CASSFPRETQYF	TGCGCCAGCAGCTTCCCCAGAGAGACCCAGTACTTC
TRBV4-3	NA	NA	TRBJ1-3	CASSQGGLTSGNTIYF	TGCGCCAGCAGCCAAGGAGGGCTAACATCTGGAAACACCATATATTTT
TRBV27	NA	NA	TRBJ2-7	CASSPRTVSYEQYF	TGTGCCAGCAGTCCCCGAACGGTCTCCTACGAGCAGTACTTC